This TCR beta chain was sequenced in a study of T cells after yellow fever vaccination. Overall study context: Fractions of limited cellularity were prepared by means of SMART-Seq v4 Ultra Low Input.

As TCR cDNA was made by 5'RACE template switching, a universal primer site and UMIs were added. One entry per CDR3 protein, called by TCRdb with MiXCR from the 5' RACE reads. The sample lists 250,000 to 350,000 distinct CDR3 sequences; 6.8% were seen once. Points from the study as a whole: A large majority of primary-vaccination clones showed up again after the booster (about 97% CD4, around 90% CD8). Just a small share of clonotypes turned up in the CD4 compartment as well as the CD8 compartment.

A note on this clonotype: As yet, its antigen is unknown.

The sequences come from PBMCs, collected around 45 days after the first yellow fever vaccination. This receptor was taken from a man between 18 and 35 years old who received the YFV17D yellow fever vaccine.

The CDR3 sequence is CSASRDRGRPDTQYF. The CDR3 DNA reads TGCAGTGCTAGCCGAGACAGGGGAAGACCAGATACGCAGTATTTT. The chain couples TRBV20-1 to TRBJ2-3; 8 positions match TRBD1. The V and J ends lost 3 bases and 4 bases, in that order; junction bases with no gene match: 9. This CDR3 comprises 15 residues. The germline V gene has CDR1 DFQATT and CDR2 SNEGSKA (reference sequence).